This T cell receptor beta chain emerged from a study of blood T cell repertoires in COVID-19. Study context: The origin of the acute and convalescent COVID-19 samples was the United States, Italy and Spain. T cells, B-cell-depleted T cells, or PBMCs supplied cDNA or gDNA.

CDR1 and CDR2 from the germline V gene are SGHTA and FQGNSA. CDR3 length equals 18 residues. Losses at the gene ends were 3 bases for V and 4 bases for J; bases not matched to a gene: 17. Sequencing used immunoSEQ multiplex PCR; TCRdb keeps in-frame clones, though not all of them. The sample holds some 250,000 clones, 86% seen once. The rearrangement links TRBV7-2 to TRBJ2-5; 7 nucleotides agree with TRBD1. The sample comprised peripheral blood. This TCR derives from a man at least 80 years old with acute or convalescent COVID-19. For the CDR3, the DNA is TGTGCCAGCAGCTTCGAGGGTAGGGGGCTCGTTAAAGGAGAGACCCAGTACTTC. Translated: CASSFEGRGLVKGETQYF. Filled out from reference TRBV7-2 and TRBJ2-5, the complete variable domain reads GAGVSQSPSNKVTEKGKDVELRCDPISGHTALYWYRQSLGQGLEFLIYFQGNSAPDKSGLPSDRFSAERTGGSVSTLTIQRTQQEDSAVYLCASSFEGRGLVKGETQYFGPGTRLLVL.